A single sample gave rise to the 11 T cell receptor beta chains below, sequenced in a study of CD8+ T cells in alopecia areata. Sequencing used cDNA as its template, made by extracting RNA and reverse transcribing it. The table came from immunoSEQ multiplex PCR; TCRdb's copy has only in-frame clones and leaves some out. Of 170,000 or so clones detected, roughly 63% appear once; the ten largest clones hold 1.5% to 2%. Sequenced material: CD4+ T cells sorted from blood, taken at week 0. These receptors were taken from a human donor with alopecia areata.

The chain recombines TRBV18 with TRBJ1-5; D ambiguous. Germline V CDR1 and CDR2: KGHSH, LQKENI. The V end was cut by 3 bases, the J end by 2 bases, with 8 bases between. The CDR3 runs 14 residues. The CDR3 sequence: CASSPAEGNQPQHF. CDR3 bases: TGTGCCAGCTCACCCGCGGAGGGCAATCAGCCCCAGCATTTT.

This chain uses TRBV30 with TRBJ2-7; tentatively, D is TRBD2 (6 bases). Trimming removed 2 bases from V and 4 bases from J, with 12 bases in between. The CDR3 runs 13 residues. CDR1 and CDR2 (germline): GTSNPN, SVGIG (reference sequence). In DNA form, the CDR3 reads TGTGCCTGGAGTAGGTCAGGACTATACGAGCAGTACTTC. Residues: CAWSRSGLYEQYF. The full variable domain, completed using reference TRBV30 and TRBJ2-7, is SQTIHQWPATLVQPVGSPLSLECTVEGTSNPNLYWYRQAAGRGLQLLFYSVGIGQISSEVPQNLSASRPQDRQFILSSKKLLLSDSGFYLCAWSRSGLYEQYFGPGTRLTVT.

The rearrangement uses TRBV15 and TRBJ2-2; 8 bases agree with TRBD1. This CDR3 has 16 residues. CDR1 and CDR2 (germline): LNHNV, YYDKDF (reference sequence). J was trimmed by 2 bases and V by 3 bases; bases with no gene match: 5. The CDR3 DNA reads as TGTGCCACCAGCAGCATGACAGGGGCCAACACCGGGGAGCTGTTTTTT. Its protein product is CATSSMTGANTGELFF.

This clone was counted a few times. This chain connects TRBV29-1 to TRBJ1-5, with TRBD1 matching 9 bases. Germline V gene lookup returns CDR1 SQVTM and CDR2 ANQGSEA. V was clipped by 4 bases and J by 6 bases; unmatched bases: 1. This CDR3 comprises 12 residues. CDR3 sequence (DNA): TGCAGCGTTGGACAGGGGGGTCAGCCCCAGCATTTT. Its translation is CSVGQGGQPQHF.

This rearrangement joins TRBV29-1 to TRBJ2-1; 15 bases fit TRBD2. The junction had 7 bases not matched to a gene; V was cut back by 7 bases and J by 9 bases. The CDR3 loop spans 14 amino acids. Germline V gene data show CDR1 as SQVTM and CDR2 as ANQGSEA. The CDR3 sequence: CSAGLAGGAGEQFF. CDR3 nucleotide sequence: TGCAGCGCTGGACTAGCGGGGGGGGCGGGTGAGCAGTTCTTC.

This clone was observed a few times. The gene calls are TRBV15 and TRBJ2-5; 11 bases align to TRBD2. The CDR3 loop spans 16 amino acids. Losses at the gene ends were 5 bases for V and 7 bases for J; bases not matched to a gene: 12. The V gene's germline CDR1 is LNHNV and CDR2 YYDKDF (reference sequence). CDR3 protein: CATSQIATSGGVTQYF. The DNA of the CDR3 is TGTGCCACCAGCCAGATTGCTACTAGCGGGGGTGTGACCCAGTACTTC.

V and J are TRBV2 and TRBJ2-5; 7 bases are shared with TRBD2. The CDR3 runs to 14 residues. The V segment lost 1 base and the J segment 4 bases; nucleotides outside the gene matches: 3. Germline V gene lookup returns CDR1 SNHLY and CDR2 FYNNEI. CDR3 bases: TGTGCCAGCAGTGAAGAACCTAGCGGAGAGACCCAGTACTTC. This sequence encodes CASSEEPSGETQYF. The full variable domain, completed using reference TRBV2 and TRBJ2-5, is EPEVTQTPSHQVTQMGQEVILRCVPISNHLYFYWYRQILGQKVEFLVSFYNNEISEKSEIFDDQFSVERPDGSNFTLKIRSTKLEDSAMYFCASSEEPSGETQYFGPGTRLLVL.

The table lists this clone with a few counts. CDR3 in amino acids: CAWSGPNRGYNQPQHF. DNA for the CDR3: TGTGCCTGGAGTGGCCCAAACAGGGGTTACAATCAGCCCCAGCATTTT. The chain employs TRBV30 and TRBJ1-5; 7 nucleotides agree with TRBD1. This CDR3 has 16 residues. The germline V gene has CDR1 GTSNPN and CDR2 SVGIG (reference sequence). The V and J ends lost 1 base and 3 bases, in that order; junction bases with no gene match: 9.

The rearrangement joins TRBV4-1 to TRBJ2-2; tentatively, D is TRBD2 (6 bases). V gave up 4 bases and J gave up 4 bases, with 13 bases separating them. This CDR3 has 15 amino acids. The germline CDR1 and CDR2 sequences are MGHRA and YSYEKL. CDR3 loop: CASSPMTRATGELFF. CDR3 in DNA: TGCGCCAGCAGCCCTATGACTAGGGCCACCGGGGAGCTGTTTTTT.

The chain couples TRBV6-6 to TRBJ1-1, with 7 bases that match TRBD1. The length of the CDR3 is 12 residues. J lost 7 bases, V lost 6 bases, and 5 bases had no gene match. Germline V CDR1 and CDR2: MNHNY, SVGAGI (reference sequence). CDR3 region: CASSPRQGEAFF. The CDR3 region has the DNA TGTGCCAGCAGCCCGCGACAGGGTGAAGCTTTCTTT.

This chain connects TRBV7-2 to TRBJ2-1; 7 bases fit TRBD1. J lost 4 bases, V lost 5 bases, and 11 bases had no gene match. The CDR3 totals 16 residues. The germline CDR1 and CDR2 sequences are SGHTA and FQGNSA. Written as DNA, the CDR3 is TGTGCCAGCAGCACCCGAGGACAGGACAAATACAATGAGCAGTTCTTC. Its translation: CASSTRGQDKYNEQFF.